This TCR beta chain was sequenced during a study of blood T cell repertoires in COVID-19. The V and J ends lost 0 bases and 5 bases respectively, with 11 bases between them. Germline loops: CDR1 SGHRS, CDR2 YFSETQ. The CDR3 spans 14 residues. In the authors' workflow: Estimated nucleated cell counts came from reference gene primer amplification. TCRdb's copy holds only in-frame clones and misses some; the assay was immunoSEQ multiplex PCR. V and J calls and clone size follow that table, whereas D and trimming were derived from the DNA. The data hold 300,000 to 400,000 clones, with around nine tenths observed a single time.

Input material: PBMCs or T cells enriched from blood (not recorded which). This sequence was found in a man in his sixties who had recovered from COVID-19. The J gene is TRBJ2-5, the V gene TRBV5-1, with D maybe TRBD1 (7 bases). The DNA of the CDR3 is TGCGCCAGCAGCTTGGCCAGGGGGGTGGAGACCCAGTACTTC. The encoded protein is CASSLARGVETQYF.